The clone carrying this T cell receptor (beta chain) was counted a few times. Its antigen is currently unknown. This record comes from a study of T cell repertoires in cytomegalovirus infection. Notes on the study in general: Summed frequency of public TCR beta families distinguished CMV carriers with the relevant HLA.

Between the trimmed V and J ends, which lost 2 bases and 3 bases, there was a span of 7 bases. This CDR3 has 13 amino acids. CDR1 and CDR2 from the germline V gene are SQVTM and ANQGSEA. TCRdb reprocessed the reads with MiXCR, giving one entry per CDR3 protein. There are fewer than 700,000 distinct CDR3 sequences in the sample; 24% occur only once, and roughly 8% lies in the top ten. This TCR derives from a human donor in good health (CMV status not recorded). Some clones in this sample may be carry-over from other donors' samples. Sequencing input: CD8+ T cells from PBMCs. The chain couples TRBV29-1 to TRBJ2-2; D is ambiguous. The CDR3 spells CSVETPYTGELFF. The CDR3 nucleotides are TGCAGCGTTGAAACCCCGTACACCGGGGAGCTGTTTTTT.